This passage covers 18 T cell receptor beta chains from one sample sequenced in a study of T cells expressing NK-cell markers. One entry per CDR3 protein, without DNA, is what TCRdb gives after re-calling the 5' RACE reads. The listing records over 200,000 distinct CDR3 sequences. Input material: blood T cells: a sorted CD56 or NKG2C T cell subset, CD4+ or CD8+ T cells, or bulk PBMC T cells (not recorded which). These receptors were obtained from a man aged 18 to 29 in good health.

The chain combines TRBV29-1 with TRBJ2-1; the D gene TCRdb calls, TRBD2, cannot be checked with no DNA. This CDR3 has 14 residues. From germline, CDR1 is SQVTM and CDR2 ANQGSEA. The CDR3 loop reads CSVRAGGDYNEQFF.

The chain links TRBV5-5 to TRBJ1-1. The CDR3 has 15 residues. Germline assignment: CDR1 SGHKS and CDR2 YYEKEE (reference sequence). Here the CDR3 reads CASSLAQGINTEAFF.

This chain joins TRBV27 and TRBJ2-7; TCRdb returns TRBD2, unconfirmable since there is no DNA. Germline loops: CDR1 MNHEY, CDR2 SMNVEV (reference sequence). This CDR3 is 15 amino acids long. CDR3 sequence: CASSTLAGLSYEQYF.

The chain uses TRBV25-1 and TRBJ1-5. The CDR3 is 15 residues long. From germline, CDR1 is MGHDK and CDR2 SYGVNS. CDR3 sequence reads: CASSVGPNSNQPQHF.

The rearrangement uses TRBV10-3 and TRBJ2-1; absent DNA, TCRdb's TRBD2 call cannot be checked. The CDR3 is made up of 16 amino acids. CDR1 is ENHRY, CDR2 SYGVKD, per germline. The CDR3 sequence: CAISGETSGRAGEQFF.

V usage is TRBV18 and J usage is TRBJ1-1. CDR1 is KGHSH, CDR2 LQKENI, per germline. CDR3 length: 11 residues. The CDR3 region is CASSRSVEAFF.

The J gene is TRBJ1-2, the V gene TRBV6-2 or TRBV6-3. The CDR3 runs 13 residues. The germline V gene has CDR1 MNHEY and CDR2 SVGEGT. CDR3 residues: CASGQTALYGYTF.

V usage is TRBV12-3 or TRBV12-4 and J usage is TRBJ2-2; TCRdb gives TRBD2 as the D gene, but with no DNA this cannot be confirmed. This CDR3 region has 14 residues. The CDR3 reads CASTPRGGTGELFF.

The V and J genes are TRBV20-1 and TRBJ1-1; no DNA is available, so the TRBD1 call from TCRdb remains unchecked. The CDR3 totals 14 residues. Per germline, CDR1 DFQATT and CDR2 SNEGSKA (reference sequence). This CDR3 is CSASLGTGETEAFF.

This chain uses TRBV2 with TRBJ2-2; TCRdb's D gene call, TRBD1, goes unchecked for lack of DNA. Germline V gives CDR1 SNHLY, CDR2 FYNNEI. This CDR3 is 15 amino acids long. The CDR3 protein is CASSVPGERTGELFF.

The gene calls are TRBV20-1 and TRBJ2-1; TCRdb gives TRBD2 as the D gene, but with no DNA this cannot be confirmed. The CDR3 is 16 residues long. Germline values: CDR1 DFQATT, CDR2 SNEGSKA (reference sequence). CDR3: CSASMTGGPWGGEQFF.

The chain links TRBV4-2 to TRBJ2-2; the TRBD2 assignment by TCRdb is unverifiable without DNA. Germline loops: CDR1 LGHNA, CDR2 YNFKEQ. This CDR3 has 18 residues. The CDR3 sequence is CASSQVLGGGRDTGELFF.

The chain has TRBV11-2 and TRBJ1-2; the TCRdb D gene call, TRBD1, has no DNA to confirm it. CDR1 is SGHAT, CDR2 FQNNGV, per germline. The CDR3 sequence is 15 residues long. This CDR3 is CASSLDPASNYGYTF. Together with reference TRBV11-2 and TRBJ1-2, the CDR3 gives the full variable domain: EAGVAQSPRYKIIEKRQSVAFWCNPISGHATLYWYQQILGQGPKLLIQFQNNGVVDDSQLPKDRFSAERLKGVDSTLKIQPAKLEDSAVYLCASSLDPASNYGYTFGSGTRLTVV.

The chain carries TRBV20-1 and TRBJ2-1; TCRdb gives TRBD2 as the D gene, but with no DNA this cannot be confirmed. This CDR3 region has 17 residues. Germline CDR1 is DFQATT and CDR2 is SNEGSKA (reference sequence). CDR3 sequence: CSAREASGSLYGNEQFF.

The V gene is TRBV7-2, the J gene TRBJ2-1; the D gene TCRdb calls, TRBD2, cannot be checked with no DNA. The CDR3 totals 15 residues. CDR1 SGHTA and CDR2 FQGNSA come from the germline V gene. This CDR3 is CASSSDLKLYNEQFF. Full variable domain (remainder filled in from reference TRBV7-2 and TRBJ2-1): GAGVSQSPSNKVTEKGKDVELRCDPISGHTALYWYRQSLGQGLEFLIYFQGNSAPDKSGLPSDRFSAERTGGSVSTLTIQRTQQEDSAVYLCASSSDLKLYNEQFFGPGTRLTVL.

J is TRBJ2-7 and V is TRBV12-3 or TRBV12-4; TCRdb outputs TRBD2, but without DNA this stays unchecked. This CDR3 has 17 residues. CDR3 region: CASSLSSGRFVNYEQYF.

CDR3 loop: CASSSSGLAEPSLYNEQFF. V is TRBV27 and J is TRBJ2-1; TCRdb gives TRBD2 as the D gene, but with no DNA this cannot be confirmed. This CDR3 spans 19 amino acids. Germline V gene lookup returns CDR1 MNHEY and CDR2 SMNVEV (reference sequence).

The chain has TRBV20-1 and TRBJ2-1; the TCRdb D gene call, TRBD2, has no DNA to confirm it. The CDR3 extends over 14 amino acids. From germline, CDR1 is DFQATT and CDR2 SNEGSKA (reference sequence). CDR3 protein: CSATFGLPYNEQFF.